Listed below are T cell receptor beta chains from one sample, sequenced in a study of shared clonotypes between healthy human individuals. TCRdb's table, derived via immunoSEQ multiplex PCR, lists solely in-frame clones and lacks some. The profile covers approximately 1.9 million clones, with just under 95% appearing a single time and more than 1.5% taken by the ten largest. Sequencing was done on a sample of naive CD8+ T cells from PBMCs. These receptors were taken from a man aged 18 to 35 in good health. Some clones in this sample may be carry-over from other donors' samples. Both conserved end residues are part of each CDR3. Fields, in order: CDR3 DNA, CDR3 protein, clone size, D gene, J gene, V gene. The D gene is left open where the match is weak. Not every row has a clone size; where given, it reads once, few, many or a size class.

TGCGCCAGCACGCCCGGGACGCAGCTCTCCTACGAGCAGTACTTC	CASTPGTQLSYEQYF	-	-	TRBJ2-7	TRBV5-1
TGTGCCAGCAGTTTAGGGGGGTCGGCTGGAAACACCATATATTTT	CASSLGGSAGNTIYF	-	-	TRBJ1-3	TRBV27
TGCGCCAGCAGATACCTCGGTGGCGAAAAACTGTTTTTT	CASRYLGGEKLFF	-	-	TRBJ1-4	TRBV4-1
TGTGCCAGTGGAAGTTCCAGCGGGGGTAATGAGCAGTTCTTC	CASGSSSGGNEQFF	-	TRBD2	TRBJ2-1	TRBV19
TGTGCCAGCAGTCCCGGACAGCGGCCGTCCTACGAGCAGTACTTC	CASSPGQRPSYEQYF	-	-	TRBJ2-7	TRBV6-5
TGTGCCAGCAGCTTAGGACGTAGCGGGAGGGACTACGAGCAGTACTTC	CASSLGRSGRDYEQYF	-	TRBD2	TRBJ2-7	TRBV7-2
TGCGCCAGCAGCTATCTGGGACCTTTGGCCAAAAACATTCAGTACTTC	CASSYLGPLAKNIQYF	-	-	TRBJ2-4	TRBV5-1
TGTGCCAGCCTCTCGGGGATTAACAGTTACGACACTGAAGCTTTCTTT	CASLSGINSYDTEAFF	once	-	TRBJ1-1	TRBV11-1
TGTGCCAGCAGCTTTATAAGCTCCTACGAGCAGTACTTC	CASSFISSYEQYF	-	-	TRBJ2-7	TRBV7-9
TGTGCCAGCAGTACGGACAGCCCTAAGACTGAAGCTTTCTTT	CASSTDSPKTEAFF	-	-	TRBJ1-1	TRBV11-1
TGTGCCAGCAGCCCGACAGGGAACTATGGCTACACCTTC	CASSPTGNYGYTF	-	TRBD1	TRBJ1-2	TRBV6-4
TGTGCCAGCAGCCACCCCGGGTGGGGAAATGAGCAGTTCTTC	CASSHPGWGNEQFF	once	-	TRBJ2-1	TRBV27
TGTGCCAGTAGTTATTCCGGGACTAGCGGGAGTAACGAGCAGTACTTC	CASSYSGTSGSNEQYF	once	TRBD2	TRBJ2-7	TRBV19
TGTGCCAGCAGCCAAGAACCCGGCAGCACTGAAGCTTTCTTT	CASSQEPGSTEAFF	-	-	TRBJ1-1	TRBV4-2
TGTGCCAGCAGTTTAATGACTAGCTTTCCCGGGGAGCTGTTTTTT	CASSLMTSFPGELFF	-	TRBD2	TRBJ2-2	TRBV28
TGTGCCAGCAGCTTAGTTGCTAGCGGGAAGCACGAGCAGTACTTC	CASSLVASGKHEQYF	-	TRBD2	TRBJ2-7	TRBV11-2
TGCGCCAGCAGCACCGGGGACGACCCTGTGGAGTTCTTC	CASSTGDDPVEFF	-	-	TRBJ2-1	TRBV5-1